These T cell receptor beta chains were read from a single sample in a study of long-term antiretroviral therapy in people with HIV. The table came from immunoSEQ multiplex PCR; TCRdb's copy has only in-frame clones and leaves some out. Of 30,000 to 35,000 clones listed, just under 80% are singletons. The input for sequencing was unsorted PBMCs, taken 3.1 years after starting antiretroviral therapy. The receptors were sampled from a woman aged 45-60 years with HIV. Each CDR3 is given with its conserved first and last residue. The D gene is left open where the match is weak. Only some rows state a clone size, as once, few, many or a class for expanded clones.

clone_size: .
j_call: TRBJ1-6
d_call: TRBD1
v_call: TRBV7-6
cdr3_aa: CASSLHPGTGGPGPLHF
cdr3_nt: TGTGCCAGCAGCTTACACCCCGGGACAGGGGGCCCGGGACCCCTCCACTTT

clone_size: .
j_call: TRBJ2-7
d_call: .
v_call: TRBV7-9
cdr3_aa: CASSLARGVYEQYF
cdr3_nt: TGTGCCAGCAGCTTAGCGAGGGGTGTATACGAGCAGTACTTC

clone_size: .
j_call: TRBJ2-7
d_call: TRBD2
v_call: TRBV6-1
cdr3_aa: CASSVSGGTSSYEQYF
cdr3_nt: TGTGCCAGCAGTGTTAGCGGGGGAACTAGCTCCTACGAGCAGTACTTC

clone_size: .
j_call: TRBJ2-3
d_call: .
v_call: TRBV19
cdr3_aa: CASKEGHSTTDTQYF
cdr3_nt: TGTGCCAGTAAGGAGGGGCACTCCACCACGGATACGCAGTATTTT

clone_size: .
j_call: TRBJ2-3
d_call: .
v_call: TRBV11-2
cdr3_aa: CASSLKRASTDTQYF
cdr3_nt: TGTGCCAGCAGCTTAAAGAGGGCTAGCACAGATACGCAGTATTTT

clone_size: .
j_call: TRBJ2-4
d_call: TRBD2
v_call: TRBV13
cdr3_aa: CASSLPPGLAGEAKNIQYF
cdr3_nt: TGTGCCAGCAGCCTACCTCCGGGACTAGCGGGGGAGGCCAAAAACATTCAGTACTTC

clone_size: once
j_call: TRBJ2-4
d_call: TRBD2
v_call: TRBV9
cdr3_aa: CASSVDGSGGLGNIQYF
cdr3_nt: TGTGCCAGCAGCGTAGATGGTAGCGGGGGCTTGGGAAACATTCAGTACTTC

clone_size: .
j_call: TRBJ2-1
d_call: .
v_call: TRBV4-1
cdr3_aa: CASSQVGRQFF
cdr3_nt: TGCGCCAGCAGCCAAGTGGGGCGGCAGTTCTTC

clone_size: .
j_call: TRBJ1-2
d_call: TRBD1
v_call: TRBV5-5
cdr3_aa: CASSFPGTEIRYTF
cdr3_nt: TGTGCCAGCAGCTTCCCCGGGACAGAGATACGCTACACCTTC

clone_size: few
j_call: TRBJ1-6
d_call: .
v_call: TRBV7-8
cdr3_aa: CASSLGGRSYNSPLHF
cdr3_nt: TGTGCCAGCAGCTTAGGGGGTCGCTCCTATAATTCACCCCTCCACTTT

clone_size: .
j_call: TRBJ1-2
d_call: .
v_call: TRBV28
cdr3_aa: CASRSGSASYGYTF
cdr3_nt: TGTGCCAGCAGATCAGGGTCAGCCTCTTATGGCTACACCTTC

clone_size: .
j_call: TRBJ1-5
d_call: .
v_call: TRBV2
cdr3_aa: CASSGAGITNQPQHF
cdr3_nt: TGTGCCAGCAGTGGCGCAGGGATAACCAATCAGCCCCAGCATTTT

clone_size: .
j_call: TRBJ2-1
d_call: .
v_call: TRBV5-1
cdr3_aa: CASSVETVYNEQFF
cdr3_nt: TGCGCCAGCAGCGTAGAGACAGTTTACAATGAGCAGTTCTTC

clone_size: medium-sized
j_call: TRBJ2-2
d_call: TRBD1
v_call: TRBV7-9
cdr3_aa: CASSRTGAGYTGELFF
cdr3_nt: TGTGCCAGCAGCCGGACAGGGGCCGGGTACACCGGGGAGCTGTTTTTT

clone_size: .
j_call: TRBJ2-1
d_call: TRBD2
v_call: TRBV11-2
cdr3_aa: CASSLFELAGGPMYNEQFF
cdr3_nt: TGTGCCAGCAGCCTCTTCGAACTAGCGGGGGGGCCGATGTACAATGAGCAGTTCTTC

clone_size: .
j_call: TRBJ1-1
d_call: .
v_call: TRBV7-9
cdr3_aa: CASSPQGSTEAFF
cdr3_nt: TGTGCCAGCAGCCCCCAGGGGAGCACTGAAGCTTTCTTT

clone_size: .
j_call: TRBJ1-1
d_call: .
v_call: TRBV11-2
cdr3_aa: CASSLGSYPTEAFF
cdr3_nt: TGTGCCAGCAGCTTGGGTTCATATCCCACTGAAGCTTTCTTT

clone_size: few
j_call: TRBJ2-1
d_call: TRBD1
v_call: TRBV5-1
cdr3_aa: CASSLPGTGGARNEQFF
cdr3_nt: TGCGCCAGCAGCTTGCCCGGGACAGGGGGCGCCCGGAATGAGCAGTTCTTC

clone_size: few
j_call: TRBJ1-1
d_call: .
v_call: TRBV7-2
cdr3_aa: CASSSGRNLNTEAFF
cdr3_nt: TGTGCCAGCAGCAGCGGCCGCAACTTGAACACTGAAGCTTTCTTT

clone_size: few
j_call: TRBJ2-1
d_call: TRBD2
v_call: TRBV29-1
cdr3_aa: CSVEDRASGGNNEQFF
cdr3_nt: TGCAGCGTTGAAGATCGGGCTAGCGGGGGGAACAATGAGCAGTTCTTC

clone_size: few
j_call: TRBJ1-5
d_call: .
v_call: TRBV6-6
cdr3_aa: CASSDRRSAQHF
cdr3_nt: TGTGCCAGCAGTGATCGACGGTCCGCCCAGCATTTT

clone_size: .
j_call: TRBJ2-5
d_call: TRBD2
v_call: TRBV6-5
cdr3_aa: CASSRGGEETQYF
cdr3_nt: TGTGCCAGCAGTCGCGGGGGGGAAGAGACCCAGTACTTC

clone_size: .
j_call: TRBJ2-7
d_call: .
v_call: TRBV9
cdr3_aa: CASSAQQNYEQYF
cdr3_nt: TGTGCCAGCAGCGCGCAACAGAACTACGAGCAGTACTTC

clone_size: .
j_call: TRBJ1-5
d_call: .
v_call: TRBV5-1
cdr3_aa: CASSLDARTGNQPQHF
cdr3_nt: TGCGCCAGCAGCTTGGACGCCAGGACGGGCAATCAGCCCCAGCATTTT

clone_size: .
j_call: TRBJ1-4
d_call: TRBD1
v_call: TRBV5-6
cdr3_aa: CASSAGQLLGNEKLFF
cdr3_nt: TGTGCCAGCAGCGCGGGACAGCTGCTAGGTAATGAAAAACTGTTTTTT

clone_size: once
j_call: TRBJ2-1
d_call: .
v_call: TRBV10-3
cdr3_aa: CASQGRVVNEQFF
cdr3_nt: TGTGCCTCCCAGGGCCGTGTGGTCAATGAGCAGTTCTTC

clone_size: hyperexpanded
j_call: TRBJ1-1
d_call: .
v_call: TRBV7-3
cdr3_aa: CASKPQTANTEAFF
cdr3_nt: TGTGCCAGCAAACCCCAGACAGCAAACACTGAAGCTTTCTTT

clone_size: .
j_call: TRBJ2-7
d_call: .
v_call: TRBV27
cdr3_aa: CASSFRTGRGLSSSYEQYF
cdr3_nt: TGTGCCAGCAGTTTTCGGACTGGGCGGGGCCTATCTAGCTCCTACGAGCAGTACTTC

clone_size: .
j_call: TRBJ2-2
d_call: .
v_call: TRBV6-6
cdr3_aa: CASSLGVRLRSGELFF
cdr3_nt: TGTGCCAGCTCCCTAGGGGTTCGGTTGCGGTCCGGGGAGCTGTTTTTT